A selection of T cell receptor beta chains follows, all from one sample in a study of blood T cell repertoires in COVID-19. Sequencing used immunoSEQ multiplex PCR; TCRdb keeps in-frame clones, though not all of them. This sample yields nearly 350,000 clones, of which 88% are seen a single time; about 7.3% belongs to the top ten. The sequenced sample consisted of peripheral blood. These receptors all come from a woman aged 70-85 years with COVID-19, enrolled during active disease. The CDR3 runs from the conserved cysteine through the conserved F or W. The order of the fields is J gene, clone size, V gene, CDR3 protein. A row's size may be missing; if present it is once, few, many or a size class.

TRBJ1-1 . TRBV29-1 CSVSDRANTEAFF
TRBJ1-2 . TRBV28 CASKAERRRGYTF
TRBJ1-2 . TRBV6-5 CASTRTGYYGYTF
TRBJ1-2 few TRBV7-8 CASSLVRQGEYGYTF
TRBJ1-1 few TRBV28 CASSLRDYLNTEAFF
TRBJ2-3 . TRBV7-3 CASSLEYAGTDTQYF
TRBJ2-7 . TRBV7-9 CASSLVRGPRAYEQYF
TRBJ2-7 . TRBV7-2 CASSSGGSGYYEQYF
TRBJ1-2 . TRBV7-9 CAGRGGAYGYTF
TRBJ2-1 . TRBV5-1 CASSLMSPGLEQFF
TRBJ2-5 few TRBV7-3 CASSLRARDSSETQYF
TRBJ1-2 . TRBV5-6 CASSASGTGGIYGYTF
TRBJ1-2 . TRBV24-1 CATSVRTGGGYTF
TRBJ2-7 . TRBV5-6 CASSYRQAPYEQYF
TRBJ1-2 . TRBV7-2 CASSLAFDGYTF
TRBJ1-2 few TRBV6-5 CASTWTAGNYGYTF
TRBJ1-2 . TRBV2 CASNLQGFSYGYTF
TRBJ2-1 . TRBV5-1 CASGDRAIYNEQFF
TRBJ2-1 . TRBV24-1 CATSAPGLAGYNEQFF
TRBJ1-6 few TRBV18 CASSPSAGVFSPLHF
TRBJ1-5 . TRBV6-5 CASGQGSEQPQHF
TRBJ2-7 . TRBV3-1/TRBV3-2 CASSLPGVFYEQYF
TRBJ1-4 . TRBV4-1 CASSRPGRDRGVAEKLFF
TRBJ1-2 . TRBV10-2 CASSGGNYGYTF
TRBJ1-1 once TRBV28 CASRGSGTGNTEAFF
TRBJ1-5 once TRBV24-1 CATSEGQGWGNQPQHF
TRBJ2-7 . TRBV6-6 CASSRDRAYEQYF
TRBJ1-1 . TRBV27 CASSLLEEGTEAFF
TRBJ2-6 once TRBV28 CASREHSSGANVLTF
TRBJ2-7 . TRBV19 CASSQGTGGFYEQYF
TRBJ1-5 . TRBV28 CASSYEGPQHF
TRBJ2-2 . TRBV6-1 CASSEGWTGPTGELFF
TRBJ1-6 . TRBV28 CASTSQRRGFQSSYNSPLHF
TRBJ2-2 . TRBV7-9 CASTWGQGVTGELFF
TRBJ1-1 . TRBV18 CASCDERTEAFF
TRBJ2-7 few TRBV3-1/TRBV3-2 CASSLLAFQQYF